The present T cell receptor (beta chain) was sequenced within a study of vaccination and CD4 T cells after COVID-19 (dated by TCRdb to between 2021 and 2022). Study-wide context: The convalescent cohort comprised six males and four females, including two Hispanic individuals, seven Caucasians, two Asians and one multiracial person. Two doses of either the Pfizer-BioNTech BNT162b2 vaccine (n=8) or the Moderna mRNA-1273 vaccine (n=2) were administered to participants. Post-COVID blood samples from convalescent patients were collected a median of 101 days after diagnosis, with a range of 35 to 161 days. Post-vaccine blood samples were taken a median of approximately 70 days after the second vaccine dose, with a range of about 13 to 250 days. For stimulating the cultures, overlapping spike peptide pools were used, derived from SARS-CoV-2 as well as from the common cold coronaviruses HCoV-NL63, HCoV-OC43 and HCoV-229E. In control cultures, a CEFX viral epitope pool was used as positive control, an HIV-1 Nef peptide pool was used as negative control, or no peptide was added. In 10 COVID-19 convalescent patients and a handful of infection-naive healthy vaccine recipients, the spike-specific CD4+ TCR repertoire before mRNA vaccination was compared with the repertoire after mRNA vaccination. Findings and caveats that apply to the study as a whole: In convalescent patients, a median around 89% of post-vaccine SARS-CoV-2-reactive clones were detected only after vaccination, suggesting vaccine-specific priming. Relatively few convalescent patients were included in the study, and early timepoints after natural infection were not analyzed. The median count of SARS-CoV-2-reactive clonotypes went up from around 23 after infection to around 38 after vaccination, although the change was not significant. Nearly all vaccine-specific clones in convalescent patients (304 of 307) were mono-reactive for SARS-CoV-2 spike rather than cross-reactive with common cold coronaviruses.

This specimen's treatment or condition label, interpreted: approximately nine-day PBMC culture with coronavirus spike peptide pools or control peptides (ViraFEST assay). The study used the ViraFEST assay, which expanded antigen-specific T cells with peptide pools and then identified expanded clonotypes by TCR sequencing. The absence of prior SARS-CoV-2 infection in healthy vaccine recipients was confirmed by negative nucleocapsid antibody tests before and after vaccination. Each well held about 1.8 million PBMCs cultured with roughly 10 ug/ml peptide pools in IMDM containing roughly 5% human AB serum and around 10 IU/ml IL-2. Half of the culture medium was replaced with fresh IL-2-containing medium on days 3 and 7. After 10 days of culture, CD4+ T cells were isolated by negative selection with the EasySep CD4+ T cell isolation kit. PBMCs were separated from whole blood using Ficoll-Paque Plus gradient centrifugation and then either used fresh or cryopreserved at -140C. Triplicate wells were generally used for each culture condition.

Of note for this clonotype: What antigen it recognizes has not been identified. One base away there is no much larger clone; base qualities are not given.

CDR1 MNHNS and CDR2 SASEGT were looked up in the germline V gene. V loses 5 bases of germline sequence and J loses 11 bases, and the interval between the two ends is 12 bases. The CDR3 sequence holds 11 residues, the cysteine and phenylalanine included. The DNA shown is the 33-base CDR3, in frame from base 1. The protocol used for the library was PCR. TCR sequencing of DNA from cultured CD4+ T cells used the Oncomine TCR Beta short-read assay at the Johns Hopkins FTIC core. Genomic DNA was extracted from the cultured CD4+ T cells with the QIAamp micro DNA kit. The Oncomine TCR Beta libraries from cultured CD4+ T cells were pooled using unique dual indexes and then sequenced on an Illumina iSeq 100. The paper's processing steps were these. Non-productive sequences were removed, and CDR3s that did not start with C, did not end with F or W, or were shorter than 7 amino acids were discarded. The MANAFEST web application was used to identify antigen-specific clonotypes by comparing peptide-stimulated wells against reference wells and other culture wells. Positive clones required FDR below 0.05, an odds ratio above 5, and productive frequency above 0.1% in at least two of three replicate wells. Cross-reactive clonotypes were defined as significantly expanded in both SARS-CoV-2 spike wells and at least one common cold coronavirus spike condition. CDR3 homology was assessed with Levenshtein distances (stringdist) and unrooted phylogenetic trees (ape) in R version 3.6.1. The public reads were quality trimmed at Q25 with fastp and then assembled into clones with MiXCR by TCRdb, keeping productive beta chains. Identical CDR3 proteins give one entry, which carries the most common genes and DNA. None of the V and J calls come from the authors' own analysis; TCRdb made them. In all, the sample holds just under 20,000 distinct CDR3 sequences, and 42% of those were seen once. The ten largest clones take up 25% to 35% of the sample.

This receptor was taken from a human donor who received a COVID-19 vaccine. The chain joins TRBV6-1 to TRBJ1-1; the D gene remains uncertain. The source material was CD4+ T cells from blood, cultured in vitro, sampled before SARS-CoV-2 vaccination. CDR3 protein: CASSRTGFAFF. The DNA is TGTGCCAGCAGTAGGACGGGGTTCGCTTTCTTT.